Presented here are 23 T cell receptor beta chains from one specimen sequenced in a study of radiation and T cells in renal cell carcinoma. Time point meaning: baseline pretreatment blood. Treatment denoted: 15 Gy SBRT to primary tumor, nephrectomy 4 weeks later. The repertoire was sequenced with immunoSEQ multiplex PCR; TCRdb's copy has only in-frame clones and lacks some. The sample yields 140,000 or so clones, roughly 88% seen once. The material sequenced was blood, taken from a patient whose treatment included radiotherapy and nephrectomy. These receptors all come from a woman in her fifties or sixties with renal cell carcinoma.

The CDR3 region has the DNA TGTGCCTGGAGTGTACTGTCGGGATCCTACGAGCAGTACTTC. It translates to CAWSVLSGSYEQYF. The chain recombines TRBV30 with TRBJ2-7, with D possibly being TRBD2 (5 bases). Trimming removed 0 bases from V and 1 base from J, with 10 bases in between. Germline CDR1 reads GTSNPN; CDR2 reads SVGIG (reference sequence). This CDR3 region has 14 residues.

V is TRBV15 and J is TRBJ2-7; D unclear. This CDR3 is built from 14 residues. Germline V lookup: CDR1 LNHNV, CDR2 YYDKDF (reference sequence). V lost 0 bases, J lost 2 bases, and 8 bases lay in between. CDR3 in DNA: TGTGCCACCAGCAGAGATCTCGGCCCCTACGAGCAGTACTTC. This gives the protein CATSRDLGPYEQYF.

The chain is built from TRBV10-3 and TRBJ2-2; TRBD2 matches 10 bases. CDR1 is ENHRY and CDR2 is SYGVKD in the germline V gene. The CDR3 length is 14 residues. V lost 6 bases and J lost 6; bases outside the gene matches: 4. For the CDR3, the DNA is TGTGCCATCAGCGATGGGACTAGCGCCGGGGAGCTGTTTTTT. The encoded protein is CAISDGTSAGELFF.

The J gene is TRBJ2-5, the V gene TRBV7-9, with 8 bases identical to TRBD2. V was clipped by 6 bases and J by 4 bases; unmatched bases: 13. The CDR3 extends over 16 amino acids. Germline CDR1 is SEHNR and CDR2 is FQNEAQ (reference sequence). CDR3 sequence: CASSPVTAGARETQYF. For the CDR3, the DNA is TGTGCCAGCAGTCCCGTAACAGCGGGGGCCCGAGAGACCCAGTACTTC.

This chain links TRBV19 with TRBJ1-4; D remains ambiguous. The CDR3 is made up of 15 amino acids. V was trimmed by 5 bases and J by 0 bases, leaving 10 bases between them. Germline loops: CDR1 LNHDA, CDR2 SQIVND (reference sequence). The CDR3 sequence is CASSESGATNEKLFF. The CDR3 nucleotides read TGTGCCAGTAGTGAGTCAGGCGCAACTAATGAAAAACTGTTTTTT.

V is TRBV19 and J is TRBJ2-3; possible D gene TRBD2, 6 bases. Germline assignment: CDR1 LNHDA and CDR2 SQIVND (reference sequence). The CDR3 loop spans 16 amino acids. Between the trimmed V and J ends, which lost 7 bases and 0 bases, there was a span of 17 bases. CDR3 loop: CASTKRTGTSTDTQYF. CDR3 in DNA: TGTGCCAGTACCAAACGGACTGGGACTAGCACAGATACGCAGTATTTT.

The V call is TRBV18, the J call TRBJ1-1; the D gene is possibly TRBD1 (6 bases). CDR1 is KGHSH, CDR2 LQKENI, per germline. The V and J ends lost 4 bases and 2 bases respectively, with 8 bases between them. The CDR3 is 13 amino acids. The CDR3 sequence: CASSLTGNTEAFF. DNA for the CDR3: TGTGCCAGCTCACTGACAGGTAACACTGAAGCTTTCTTT.

The rearrangement links TRBV29-1 to TRBJ1-2; no firm D call. The CDR3 has 13 amino acids. Trimming stripped 7 bases from V and 0 bases from J, with 12 bases between. The V gene's germline CDR1 is SQVTM and CDR2 ANQGSEA. CDR3 bases: TGCAGCGCCGGACCGGGATCTAACTATGGCTACACCTTC. Translation: CSAGPGSNYGYTF.

This clone showed up just once. The gene calls are TRBV19 and TRBJ1-5; D call uncertain. Trimming shortened V by 5 bases and J by 0 bases, and 14 bases separated the two germline ends. The CDR3 length is 16 residues. The germline CDR1 and CDR2 sequences are LNHDA and SQIVND (reference sequence). CDR3 coding DNA: TGTGCCAGTAGTGGCCGCGGCGGGTATAGCAATCAGCCCCAGCATTTT. Amino acids: CASSGRGGYSNQPQHF.

This clone is a singleton in its sample. The chain joins TRBV11-1 to TRBJ2-3; unclear D gene. Germline CDR1 SGHAT, CDR2 FQDESV (reference sequence). This CDR3 contains 12 residues. Deletions cut 4 bases from V and 4 bases from J, with 6 bases between. CDR3: CASSSLSDTQYF. CDR3 bases: TGTGCCAGCAGCTCGTTATCAGATACGCAGTATTTT. The whole variable domain, remainder taken from reference TRBV11-1 and TRBJ2-3, is EAEVAQSPRYKITEKSQAVAFWCDPISGHATLYWYRQILGQGPELLVQFQDESVVDDSQLPKDRFSAERLKGVDSTLKIQPAELGDSAMYLCASSSLSDTQYFGPGTRLTVL.

This chain connects TRBV2 to TRBJ2-7; no clear D. Trimming pared 3 bases from V and 4 bases from J, leaving 4 bases between. This CDR3 region has 11 residues. Germline loops: CDR1 SNHLY, CDR2 FYNNEI. The DNA for the CDR3 is TGTGCCAGCAGTGATTTTTACGAGCAGTACTTC. It specifies CASSDFYEQYF.

The J gene is TRBJ1-2, the V gene TRBV29-1; D gene unclear. There are 14 residues in the CDR3. Germline CDR1 SQVTM, CDR2 ANQGSEA. The germline V and J ends were trimmed by 3 bases and 2 bases, with 13 bases remaining between them. This chain's CDR3 is CSVDAYTRNYGYTF. The CDR3, as DNA: TGCAGCGTTGACGCTTACACCAGAAACTATGGCTACACCTTC.

This chain uses TRBV5-1 with TRBJ1-2; tentative D call: TRBD1 (6 bases). The CDR3 sequence is 15 residues long. Germline V gene data show CDR1 as SGHRS and CDR2 as YFSETQ. V lost 0 bases and J lost 7, with 16 bases in between. The CDR3 sequence is CASSLASAGAIGYTF. The CDR3, as DNA: TGCGCCAGCAGCTTGGCCAGCGCAGGGGCGATTGGCTACACCTTC.

The CDR3 region has the DNA TGTGCCAGCAAAAAGGAACCCTATAGCAATCAGCCCCAGCATTTT. Its translation: CASKKEPYSNQPQHF. This chain connects TRBV7-2 to TRBJ1-5; D not certain. V dropped 7 bases and J dropped 0 bases, with 13 bases sitting between them. Germline V gene data show CDR1 as SGHTA and CDR2 as FQGNSA. CDR3 size: 15 residues.

Comment on this clone: Other DNA sequences in the same sample also yield this CDR3. The V gene is TRBV5-1, the J gene TRBJ2-1; 9 bases match TRBD2. V lost 2 bases and J lost 9; bases outside the gene matches: 0. The CDR3 length is 12 residues. Germline V gene sequence: CDR1 SGHRS, CDR2 YFSETQ. CDR3 in DNA: TGCGCCAGCAGCTTAGCGGGAGGTGAGCAGTTCTTC. This gives the protein CASSLAGGEQFF. Complete variable domain (other parts from reference TRBV5-1 and TRBJ2-1): KAGVTQTPRYLIKTRGQQVTLSCSPISGHRSVSWYQQTPGQGLQFLFEYFSETQRNKGNFPGRFSGRQFSNSRSEMNVSTLELGDSALYLCASSLAGGEQFFGPGTRLTVL.

This CDR3 is CASSYTGTVNTEAFF. CDR3 DNA: TGTGCCAGCAGTTATACAGGGACAGTAAACACTGAAGCTTTCTTT. The chain employs TRBV6-5 and TRBJ1-1; 7 nucleotides agree with TRBD1. V lost 3 bases, J lost 2 bases, and 6 bases stayed unmatched. Germline V lookup: CDR1 MNHEY, CDR2 SVGAGI. The length of the CDR3 is 15 residues.

The V call is TRBV6-5, the J call TRBJ2-7; the D is unclear. Germline CDR1 and CDR2: MNHEY and SVGAGI. Deletions cut 3 bases from V and 6 bases from J, with 12 bases between. The CDR3 totals 13 residues. The DNA for the CDR3 is TGTGCCAGCAGTTATCAAAGAGTATCCGAGCAGTACTTC. This sequence encodes CASSYQRVSEQYF.

The chain employs TRBV5-1 and TRBJ2-3; weak D call: TRBD1 (6 bases). The CDR3 loop spans 14 amino acids. The V end was cut by 2 bases, the J end by 2 bases, with 9 bases between. Germline CDR1 reads SGHRS; CDR2 reads YFSETQ. CDR3 bases: TGCGCCAGCAGCTTTCAGGGGATCACAGATACGCAGTATTTT. Translating it yields CASSFQGITDTQYF.

V gene TRBV7-9 combines with J gene TRBJ2-5, with unresolved D. The V end lost 1 base, the J end lost 2 bases, and 2 bases lay between the germline ends. Per the germline V gene, CDR1 is SEHNR and CDR2 is FQNEAQ (reference sequence). This CDR3 contains 12 residues. The CDR3 DNA reads TGTGCCAGCAGCTTAGTACAAGAGACCCAGTACTTC. Amino acid sequence: CASSLVQETQYF.

This chain connects TRBV25-1 to TRBJ2-7; maybe TRBD1 (5 bases). V lost 10 bases to trimming and J lost 0 bases, with 13 bases between them. The CDR3 runs to 13 residues. Germline V CDR1 and CDR2: MGHDK, SYGVNS. CDR3 loop: CATLDSNSYEQYF. CDR3 nucleotide sequence: TGTGCCACTTTAGACAGTAACTCCTACGAGCAGTACTTC.

The V and J genes are TRBV19 and TRBJ1-4; 8 nucleotides align to TRBD1. The CDR3 is 15 residues long. Per germline, CDR1 LNHDA and CDR2 SQIVND (reference sequence). J was trimmed by 7 bases and V by 5 bases; bases with no gene match: 9. The CDR3 nucleotides are TGTGCCAGTAGTTTGTTGACAGGGGCGGTTGAAAAACTGTTTTTT. As protein: CASSLLTGAVEKLFF.

A single count supports this clone. The genes are TRBV5-1 and TRBJ1-1; D not resolved. In germline, CDR1 is SGHRS, CDR2 YFSETQ. The V end was cut by 0 bases, the J end by 1 base, with 22 bases between. There are 19 residues in the CDR3. CDR3 loop: CASSLAQIRLRGKNTEAFF. CDR3 sequence (DNA): TGCGCCAGCAGCTTGGCGCAAATTCGGTTACGGGGAAAGAACACTGAAGCTTTCTTT.

This chain links TRBV7-8 with TRBJ1-6; TRBD1 is a possible D gene (5 bases). The germline CDR1 and CDR2 sequences are SGHVS and FQNEAQ. Trimming left V 2 bases short and J 2 bases short, with 10 bases between. This CDR3 is 16 amino acids long. The CDR3 is CASSLRGAAYNSPLHF. In DNA, the CDR3 is TGTGCCAGCAGCTTAAGGGGTGCTGCCTATAATTCACCCCTCCACTTT. The whole variable domain, remainder taken from reference TRBV7-8 and TRBJ1-6, is GAGVSQSPRYKVAKRGQDVALRCDPISGHVSLFWYQQALGQGPEFLTYFQNEAQLDKSGLPSDRFFAERPEGSVSTLKIQRTQQEDSAVYLCASSLRGAAYNSPLHFGNGTRLTVT.